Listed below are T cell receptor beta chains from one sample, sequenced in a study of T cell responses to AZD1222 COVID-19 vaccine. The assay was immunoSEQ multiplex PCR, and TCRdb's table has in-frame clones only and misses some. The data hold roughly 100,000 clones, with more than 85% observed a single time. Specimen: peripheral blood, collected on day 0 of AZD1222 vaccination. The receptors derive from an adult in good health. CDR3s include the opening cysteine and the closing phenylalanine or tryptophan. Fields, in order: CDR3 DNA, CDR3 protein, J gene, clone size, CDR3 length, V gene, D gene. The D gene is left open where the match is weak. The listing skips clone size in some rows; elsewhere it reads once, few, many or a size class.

TGCGCCAGCAGTCCGGGACAGTTTGGGGCCAACGTCCTGACTTTC CASSPGQFGANVLTF TRBJ2-6 - 15 TRBV5-1 TRBD1
TGTGCCAGCAGCCTACGGGGACTAGCGGGAAGCGATACGCAGTATTTT CASSLRGLAGSDTQYF TRBJ2-3 - 16 TRBV7-9 TRBD2
TGTGCCACCAGTGATCCCGGGGCAGGGGGAAAACTGTTTTTT CATSDPGAGGKLFF TRBJ1-4 - 14 TRBV24-1 TRBD1
TGTGCCAGCAGTCCCCCGGACTCCTACAATGAGCAGTTCTTC CASSPPDSYNEQFF TRBJ2-1 - 14 TRBV9 -
TGCGCCAGCAGCGCGACAGGGTCGAACACTGAAGCTTTCTTT CASSATGSNTEAFF TRBJ1-1 - 14 TRBV5-1 TRBD1
TGTGCCAGCAGCTTAGACGGGACAGGTTTTTCCACCTTC CASSLDGTGFSTF TRBJ1-2 - 13 TRBV7-8 TRBD1
TGTGCCAGCAGCCCGAGGACAGGGGCGGATGAAAAACTGTTTTTT CASSPRTGADEKLFF TRBJ1-4 - 15 TRBV7-9 TRBD1
TGTGCCTGGAGCCCCAGGGGCGAAAAACTGTTTTTT CAWSPRGEKLFF TRBJ1-4 - 12 TRBV30 -
TGTGCCAGCAGTGATGGACGATTCTCTGGGGCCAACGTCCTGACTTTC CASSDGRFSGANVLTF TRBJ2-6 - 16 TRBV2 -
TGCGCCAGCAGCCACCCTCCATATGGGGACTATGGCTACACCTTC CASSHPPYGDYGYTF TRBJ1-2 - 15 TRBV4-1 -
TGTGCCAGCAGCTTAGGGGGATCGGGCAATGAGCAGTTCTTC CASSLGGSGNEQFF TRBJ2-1 - 14 TRBV7-9 -
TGTGCCAGTAGGCTGACAGCGGTAAACTATGGCTACACCTTC CASRLTAVNYGYTF TRBJ1-2 - 14 TRBV19 -
TGTGCCAGCAGCCAAGAGGGTATGGGAGGTTATGGCTACACCTTC CASSQEGMGGYGYTF TRBJ1-2 - 15 TRBV4-2 -
TGCAGCGCTGGGACCGAAGGCAGCTATGGCTACACCTTC CSAGTEGSYGYTF TRBJ1-2 few 13 TRBV29-1 -
TGTGCCAGCAGCTTGACGTTGGTTGAGCAGTTCTTC CASSLTLVEQFF TRBJ2-1 - 12 TRBV5-4 -
TGTGCCAGCAGAGTGTCCGGGACTAGATCAACCTACGAGCAGTACTTC CASRVSGTRSTYEQYF TRBJ2-7 - 16 TRBV28 TRBD2
TGTGCCAGCAGCCCGCGACAGGGACTGCGCTATGGCTACACCTTC CASSPRQGLRYGYTF TRBJ1-2 - 15 TRBV7-2 TRBD1
TGTGCCAGCCGTCGGGGACTAGCGTTGCACGAGCAGTACTTC CASRRGLALHEQYF TRBJ2-7 - 14 TRBV6-5 TRBD2
TGCAGCGTTGGACGGGAGAACGAGCAGTACTTC CSVGRENEQYF TRBJ2-7 - 11 TRBV29-1 -
TGTGCCAGCAGTGAACGGGGACTTAATCCCCACGAGCAGTACTTC CASSERGLNPHEQYF TRBJ2-7 - 15 TRBV6-1 -
TGTGCTAGCAGCCCAGCGGACAGGGGTTTGGTGGGTGAGCAGTTCTTC CASSPADRGLVGEQFF TRBJ2-1 - 16 TRBV7-7 TRBD1
TGTGCCTGGTCGCAGATCGACAGCCTAAGACCCTACGAGCAGTACTTC CAWSQIDSLRPYEQYF TRBJ2-7 - 16 TRBV30 -
TGTGCCAGCAGTCCGGCTAGGGCTACGCAGTATTTT CASSPARATQYF TRBJ2-3 - 12 TRBV12-3/TRBV12-4 -
TGTGCCAGCAGCATGGGTTTCGGCCACCGACTCGCTCGGGAGCAGTACTTC CASSMGFGHRLAREQYF TRBJ2-7 - 17 TRBV5-5 -
TGTGCCAGTAACAGGGGGCGGGAGCTGTTTTTT CASNRGRELFF TRBJ2-2 once 11 TRBV19 TRBD1
TGTGCCAGCAGTGAGGGGCTAGCGGGAGTGTACGAGCAGTACTTC CASSEGLAGVYEQYF TRBJ2-7 - 15 TRBV6-1 TRBD2
TGCAGCGTTGACAGCTTGAACACTGAAGCTTTCTTT CSVDSLNTEAFF TRBJ1-1 - 12 TRBV29-1 -
TGCGCCAGCAGCCAAGACCAGGGGTGGACAGTCTCTGGAAACACCATATATTTT CASSQDQGWTVSGNTIYF TRBJ1-3 once 18 TRBV4-1 -
TGTGCCAGCAGTGAAGCACGGGACCCAAATGAGCAGTTCTTC CASSEARDPNEQFF TRBJ2-1 - 14 TRBV2 -
TGTGCCAGCAGCCAAGATGCCGACAGGGGGCCTTGGGGCTACACCTTC CASSQDADRGPWGYTF TRBJ1-2 - 16 TRBV4-2 TRBD1
TGTGCTAGTGGTTTTGGGAGAACAGATACGCAGTATTTT CASGFGRTDTQYF TRBJ2-3 few 13 TRBV12-5 -
TGTGCCAGCAGTGATCACTATGGCTACACCTTC CASSDHYGYTF TRBJ1-2 - 11 TRBV2 -
TGTGCCGGACGGGGGACTGCATCACCCCTCCACTTT CAGRGTASPLHF TRBJ1-6 - 12 TRBV30 -
TGTGCCAGCAGTTCGCTTAGGCTTAAGGGGGCCGCAGATACGCAGTATTTT CASSSLRLKGAADTQYF TRBJ2-3 - 17 TRBV27 TRBD1
TGTGCCTGGAGCGAGGGAGGACTAGCGATTGAGCAGTTCTTC CAWSEGGLAIEQFF TRBJ2-1 - 14 TRBV30 TRBD2
- CASSLGMGLAYEQYF TRBJ2-7 - 15 TRBV5-8 -
TGTGCCAGCAGCTTTGTGTTTGTTACCGGGGAGCTGTTTTTT CASSFVFVTGELFF TRBJ2-2 few 14 TRBV11-3 -
TGTGCCAGCAGCCAATTGAATCTGAAGGGCGAGCAGTACTTC CASSQLNLKGEQYF TRBJ2-7 - 14 TRBV3-1/TRBV3-2 -
TGTGCCTGGAGTGTGGGGGGTTTCGGCAATCAGCCCCAGCATTTT CAWSVGGFGNQPQHF TRBJ1-5 - 15 TRBV30 -
TGTGCCAGCAAAGGACACCTGAACACTGAAGCTTTCTTT CASKGHLNTEAFF TRBJ1-1 - 13 TRBV6-5 -
TGTGCCAGCAGTAAGAACTCTGGAAACACCATATATTTT CASSKNSGNTIYF TRBJ1-3 - 13 TRBV12-3/TRBV12-4 -
TGTGCCTGGATGTGGGATGAAGGCAATGAGCAGTTCTTC CAWMWDEGNEQFF TRBJ2-1 - 13 TRBV30 -
TGTGCCAGCGCTGGCTCCTATAATTCACCCCTCCACTTT CASAGSYNSPLHF TRBJ1-6 - 13 TRBV7-2 -
TGTGCCAGCAGTTCGTGGACTAGCACAGATACGCAGTATTTT CASSSWTSTDTQYF TRBJ2-3 - 14 TRBV28 -
TGTGCCAGCAGTGAAGCGACTCAAGAGACCCAGTACTTC CASSEATQETQYF TRBJ2-5 - 13 TRBV6-1 -
TGTGCCAGTAGCATGGGACTAGCGGGGGCAGATACGCAGTATTTT CASSMGLAGADTQYF TRBJ2-3 - 15 TRBV19 TRBD2
TGTGCCAGCAGTGAGTTAGGACAGGGGAATGGCTACACCTTC CASSELGQGNGYTF TRBJ1-2 - 14 TRBV6-1 TRBD1
TGTGCCAGCAGCGTAACTAGCGCTGAAGAGACCCAGTACTTC CASSVTSAEETQYF TRBJ2-5 - 14 TRBV7-9 TRBD2
TGTGCCAGCAGCTTCCCGGGACTTCGGGCGGACATTCAGTACTTC CASSFPGLRADIQYF TRBJ2-4 - 15 TRBV5-5 -
TGTGCCAGCACTAGGGTCTGGGGTTCACCCCTCCACTTT CASTRVWGSPLHF TRBJ1-6 - 13 TRBV2 -
TGTGCCAGCAGTTACCCTTCGATTGGGAACACTGAAGCTTTCTTT CASSYPSIGNTEAFF TRBJ1-1 - 15 TRBV6-2/TRBV6-3 -
TGTGCCAGCAGTGACGATAGCAATCAGCCCCAGCATTTT CASSDDSNQPQHF TRBJ1-5 - 13 TRBV2 -
TGTGCCAGCAGTATCGGCAGGGAGGGTTATCAGCCCCAGCATTTT CASSIGREGYQPQHF TRBJ1-5 medium-sized 15 TRBV6-2/TRBV6-3 -